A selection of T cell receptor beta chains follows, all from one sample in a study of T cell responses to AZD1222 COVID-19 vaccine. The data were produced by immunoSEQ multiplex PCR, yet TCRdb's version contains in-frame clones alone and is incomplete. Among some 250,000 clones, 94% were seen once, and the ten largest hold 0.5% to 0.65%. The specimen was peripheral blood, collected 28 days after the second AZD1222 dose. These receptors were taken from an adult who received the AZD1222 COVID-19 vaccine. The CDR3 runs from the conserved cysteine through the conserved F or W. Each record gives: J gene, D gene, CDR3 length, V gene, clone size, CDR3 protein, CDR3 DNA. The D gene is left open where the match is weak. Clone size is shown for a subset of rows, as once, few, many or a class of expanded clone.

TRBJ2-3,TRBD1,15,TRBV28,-,CASRSWTGGTDTQYF,TGTGCCAGCAGATCCTGGACAGGGGGAACAGATACGCAGTATTTT
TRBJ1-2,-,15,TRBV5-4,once,CASSPITDRDYGYTF,TGTGCCAGCAGCCCCATCACGGACCGCGACTATGGCTACACCTTC
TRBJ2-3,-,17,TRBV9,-,CASSALSGQASTDTQYF,TGTGCCAGCAGTGCTCTCTCGGGGCAGGCTTCCACAGATACGCAGTATTTT
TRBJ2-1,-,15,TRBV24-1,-,CATSDYTGKYNEQFF,TGTGCCACCAGTGATTATACAGGGAAATACAATGAGCAGTTCTTC
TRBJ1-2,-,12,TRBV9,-,CASTLNGYGYTF,TGTGCCAGCACCCTTAACGGGTATGGCTACACCTTC
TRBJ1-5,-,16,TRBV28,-,CASSFPLGRGYQPQHF,TGTGCCAGCAGTTTTCCCCTAGGGAGGGGCTATCAGCCCCAGCATTTT
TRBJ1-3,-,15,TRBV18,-,CASSPAYFSGNTIYF,TGTGCCAGCTCACCGGCATACTTCTCTGGAAACACCATATATTTT
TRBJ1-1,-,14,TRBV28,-,CASSLIQMNTEAFF,TGTGCCAGCAGTTTAATCCAGATGAACACTGAAGCTTTCTTT
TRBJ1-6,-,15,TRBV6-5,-,CASSYSLQGNSPLHF,TGTGCCAGCAGTTACTCTCTTCAGGGGAATTCACCCCTCCACTTT
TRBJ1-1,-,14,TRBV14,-,CASSQERFGGEAFF,TGTGCCAGCAGCCAAGAAAGGTTCGGGGGAGAAGCTTTCTTT
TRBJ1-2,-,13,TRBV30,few,CAWSGGGGPSYTF,TGTGCCTGGAGTGGAGGTGGGGGGCCAAGCTACACCTTC
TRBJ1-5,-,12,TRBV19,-,CASSVLAGPQHF,TGTGCCAGTAGCGTCCTCGCGGGGCCCCAGCATTTT
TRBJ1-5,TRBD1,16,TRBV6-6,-,CASGETGYAVDQPQHF,TGTGCCAGCGGCGAGACAGGGTATGCGGTTGATCAGCCCCAGCATTTT
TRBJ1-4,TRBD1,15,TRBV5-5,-,CASSSQGAHNEKLFF,TGTGCCAGCAGCTCGCAGGGGGCCCATAATGAAAAACTGTTTTTT
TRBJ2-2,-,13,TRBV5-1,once,CASSDQGTGELFF,TGCGCCAGCAGCGACCAGGGGACCGGGGAGCTGTTTTTT
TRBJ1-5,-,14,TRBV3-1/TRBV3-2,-,CASSQDRWDQPQHF,TGTGCCAGCAGCCAAGACAGGTGGGATCAGCCCCAGCATTTT
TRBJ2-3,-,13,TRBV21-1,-,CAPPGRVTDTQYF,TGTGCCCCACCCGGCAGGGTCACAGATACGCAGTATTTT
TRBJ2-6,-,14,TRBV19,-,CASSTFSGANVLTF,TGTGCCAGTAGTACCTTCTCTGGGGCCAACGTCCTGACTTTC
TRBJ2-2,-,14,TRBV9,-,CASSKNGNTGELFF,TGTGCCAGCAGCAAAAACGGGAACACCGGGGAGCTGTTTTTT
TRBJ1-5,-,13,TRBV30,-,CAVAGGGNQPQHF,TGTGCCGTTGCGGGCGGCGGCAATCAGCCCCAGCATTTT
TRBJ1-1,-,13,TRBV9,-,CASSAPGARGAFF,TGTGCCAGCAGCGCCCCGGGAGCCCGTGGGGCTTTCTTT
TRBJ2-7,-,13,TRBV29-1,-,CSVEGPGGDEQYF,TGCAGCGTTGAAGGTCCAGGGGGGGACGAGCAGTACTTC
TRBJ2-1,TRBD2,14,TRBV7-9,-,CASNAGGIYNEQFF,TGTGCCAGCAACGCGGGGGGAATTTACAATGAGCAGTTCTTC
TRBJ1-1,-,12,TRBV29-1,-,CSDSTGPTEAFF,TGCAGCGACTCCACAGGGCCCACTGAAGCTTTCTTT
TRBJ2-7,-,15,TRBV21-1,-,CASSNRGDRAYEQYF,TGTGCCAGCAGCAACAGAGGGGACAGGGCCTACGAGCAGTACTTC
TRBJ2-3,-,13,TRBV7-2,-,CASSFYSTDTQYF,TGTGCCAGCAGCTTCTACAGCACAGATACGCAGTATTTT
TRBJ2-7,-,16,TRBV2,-,CASRLAPRGPGHEQYF,TGTGCCAGCAGACTAGCCCCCCGGGGCCCAGGCCACGAGCAGTACTTC
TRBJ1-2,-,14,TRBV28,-,CASSLLVPGNGYTF,TGTGCCAGCAGTTTATTGGTCCCGGGAAACGGCTACACCTTC
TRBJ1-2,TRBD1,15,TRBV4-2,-,CASSQEGTGVYGYTF,TGTGCCAGCAGCCAAGAAGGGACAGGGGTTTATGGCTACACCTTC
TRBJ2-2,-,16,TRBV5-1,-,CASSTSGTVNTGELFF,TGCGCCAGCAGCACCTCTGGGACGGTGAACACCGGGGAGCTGTTTTTT
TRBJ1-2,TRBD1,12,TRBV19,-,CASSVWTGPYTF,TGTGCCAGTAGTGTGTGGACAGGGCCATACACCTTC
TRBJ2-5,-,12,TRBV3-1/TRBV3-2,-,CASSYSRGTQYF,TGTGCCAGCAGTTACTCGCGGGGGACCCAGTACTTC
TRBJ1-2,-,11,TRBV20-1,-,CSASGGYGYTF,TGCAGTGCGAGTGGGGGCTATGGCTACACCTTC
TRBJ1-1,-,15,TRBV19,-,CASRSGGPMNTEAFF,TGTGCCAGTAGGTCCGGCGGTCCTATGAACACTGAAGCTTTCTTT
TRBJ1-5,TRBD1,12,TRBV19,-,CARTGFNQPQHF,TGTGCCAGGACAGGGTTCAATCAGCCCCAGCATTTT
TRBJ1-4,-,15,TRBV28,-,CASSLFSGGSEKLFF,TGTGCCAGCAGTTTGTTCAGTGGCGGGTCGGAAAAACTGTTTTTT
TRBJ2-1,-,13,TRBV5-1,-,CASSLDSVNEQFF,TGCGCCAGCAGCCTCGACAGCGTCAATGAGCAGTTCTTC
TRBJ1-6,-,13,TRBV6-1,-,CASSDQRNSPLHF,TGTGCCAGCAGTGACCAGAGGAATTCACCCCTCCACTTT
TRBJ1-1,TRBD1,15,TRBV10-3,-,CAISESDRANTEAFF,TGTGCCATCAGTGAGTCGGACAGGGCGAACACTGAAGCTTTCTTT
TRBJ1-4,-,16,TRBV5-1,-,CASSLRWQGMNEKLFF,TGCGCCAGCAGCTTAAGGTGGCAGGGGATGAATGAAAAACTGTTTTTT
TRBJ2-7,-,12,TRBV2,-,CASNSYRYEQYF,TGTGCCAGCAATAGCTACAGGTACGAGCAGTACTTC
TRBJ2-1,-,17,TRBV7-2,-,CASRPLKNRVSYNEQFF,TGTGCCAGCAGACCATTAAAGAACAGGGTCTCCTACAATGAGCAGTTCTTC
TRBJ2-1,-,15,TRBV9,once,CASSVGPRGYNEQFF,TGTGCCAGCAGCGTTGGGCCGAGGGGGTACAATGAGCAGTTCTTC
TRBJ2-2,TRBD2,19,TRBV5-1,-,CASSPVGLAGGPDTGELFF,TGCGCCAGCAGCCCGGTGGGACTAGCGGGGGGGCCGGACACCGGGGAGCTGTTTTTT
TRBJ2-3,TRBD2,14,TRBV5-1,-,CASSLVISGSMQYF,TGCGCCAGCAGCTTGGTAATTAGCGGGAGTATGCAGTATTTT
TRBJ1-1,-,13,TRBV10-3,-,CAISGRMNTEAFF,TGTGCCATCAGTGGAAGGATGAACACTGAAGCTTTCTTT
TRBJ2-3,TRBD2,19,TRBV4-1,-,CASSHADRVAGGRGDTQYF,TGCGCCAGCAGCCACGCCGACAGGGTAGCGGGGGGGAGGGGAGATACGCAGTATTTT
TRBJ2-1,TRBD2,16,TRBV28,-,CASSPLSGTSGNEQFF,TGTGCCAGCAGTCCCCTCTCCGGGACTAGCGGAAATGAGCAGTTCTTC
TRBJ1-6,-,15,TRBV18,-,CASSPGTRTASPLHF,TGTGCCAGCTCACCAGGTACAAGGACGGCTTCACCCCTCCACTTT
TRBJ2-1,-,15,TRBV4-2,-,CASSQDGRTYNEQFF,TGTGCCAGCAGCCAAGACGGGCGGACATACAATGAGCAGTTCTTC
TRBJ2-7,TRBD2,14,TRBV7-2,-,CASSLGGRDYEQYF,TGTGCCAGCAGCTTAGGCGGGAGGGACTACGAGCAGTACTTC
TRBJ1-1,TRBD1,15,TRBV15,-,CATSRDWRTGPEAFF,TGTGCCACCAGCAGAGATTGGCGGACAGGCCCTGAAGCTTTCTTT
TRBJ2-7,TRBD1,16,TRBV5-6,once,CASSGFRDSSPNEQYF,TGTGCCAGCAGCGGGTTCCGGGACAGCTCTCCCAACGAGCAGTACTTC
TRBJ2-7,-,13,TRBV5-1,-,CASSLNLGYEQYF,TGCGCCAGCAGCTTGAACCTAGGCTACGAGCAGTACTTC
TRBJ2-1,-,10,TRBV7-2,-,CASSEDGEFF,TGTGCCAGCAGTGAGGACGGCGAGTTCTTC
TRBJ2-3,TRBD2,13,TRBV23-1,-,CASSHSTSDSQYF,TGCGCCAGCAGTCACTCCACTAGCGATTCGCAGTATTTT
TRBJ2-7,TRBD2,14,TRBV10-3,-,CAINLSGRGYEQYF,TGTGCCATCAATTTGAGCGGGAGAGGGTACGAGCAGTACTTC